The present T cell receptor beta chain was sequenced within a study of blood T cell repertoires in COVID-19. Assay: immunoSEQ multiplex PCR; the TCRdb copy retains only in-frame clones and omits some. The repertoire has more than 65,000 clones, roughly 80% of them found once; the top ten carry around 10%. Trimming cost V 0 bases and J 6 bases; bases outside gene matches: 6. Germline assignment: CDR1 KGHSH and CDR2 LQKENI. The CDR3 is 15 residues long. J is TRBJ1-1 and V is TRBV18, with TRBD1 identical over 8 bases. The receptor comes from a woman between 45 and 60 years old with acute or convalescent COVID-19. The specimen was peripheral blood. The CDR3 DNA is TGTGCCAGCTCACCACCCAGACAGGGGACCTCTGAAGCTTTCTTT. It specifies CASSPPRQGTSEAFF.